This T cell receptor (beta chain) comes out of a study of regulatory T cells in long-lasting Graves disease. At the level of the study: The criterion for persistent Graves' disease was over 5 years of antithyroid drugs with positive TSH receptor antibodies. Study observations and caveats: Persistent patients had a count of shared public clonotypes (2,741) that exceeded that of new patients (966). Accuracy may have been reduced by the small sample size.

Documented time point: persistent/refractory GD, antithyroid drugs over 5 years with positive TRAb. The TCR library was made from RNA that had been extracted from PBMCs in TRIzol. Worth noting for this clonotype: As yet, its antigen is unknown.

The germline gives CDR1 LNHDA, CDR2 SQIVND (reference sequence). Trimming took 3 bases from V and 7 from J, leaving 30 bases between them. The CDR3 contains 19 residues. Arm-PCR of CDR3 regions with iRepertoire HTBI primers generated TCR beta libraries. MiXCR was run by TCRdb on the multiplex PCR reads, yielding one entry per CDR3 protein. The sample holds 300,000 to 500,000 distinct CDR3 sequences, less than 25% seen once. Here the sequenced sample was peripheral blood mononuclear cells (PBMCs), taken when the disease was refractory, from a patient treated with antithyroid drugs. The chain recombines TRBV19 with TRBJ1-2, with TRBD1 as a possible D gene (6 bases). The sequence was obtained from a female donor with Graves disease. The CDR3 nucleotides read TGTGCCAGTAGTATCCCCCCCGACGCCGAGGGGGGAGAGGAATGTGGCTACACCTTC. It specifies CASSIPPDAEGGEECGYTF.